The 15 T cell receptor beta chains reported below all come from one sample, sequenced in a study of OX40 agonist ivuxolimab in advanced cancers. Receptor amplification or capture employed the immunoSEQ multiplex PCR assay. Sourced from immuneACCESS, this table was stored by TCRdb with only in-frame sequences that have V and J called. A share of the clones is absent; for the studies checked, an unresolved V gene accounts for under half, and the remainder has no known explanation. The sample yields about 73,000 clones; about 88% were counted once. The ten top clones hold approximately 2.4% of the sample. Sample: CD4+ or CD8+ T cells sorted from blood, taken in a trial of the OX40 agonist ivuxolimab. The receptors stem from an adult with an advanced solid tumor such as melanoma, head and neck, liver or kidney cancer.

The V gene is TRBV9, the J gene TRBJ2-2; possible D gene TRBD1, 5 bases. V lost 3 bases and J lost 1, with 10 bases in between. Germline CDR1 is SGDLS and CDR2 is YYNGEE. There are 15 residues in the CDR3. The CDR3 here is CASSASDRNTGELFF. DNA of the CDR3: TGTGCCAGCAGCGCCAGCGACAGGAACACCGGGGAGCTGTTTTTT.

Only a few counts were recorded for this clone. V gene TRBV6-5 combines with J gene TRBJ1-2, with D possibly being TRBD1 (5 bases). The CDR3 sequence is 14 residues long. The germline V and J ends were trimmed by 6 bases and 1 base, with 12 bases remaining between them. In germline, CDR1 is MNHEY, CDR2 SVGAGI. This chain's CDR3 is CASSPSRDNYGYTF. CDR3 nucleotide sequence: TGTGCCAGCAGCCCAAGCAGGGATAACTATGGCTACACCTTC.

The CDR3 region is CASSLGGSGTDTQYF. In DNA, the CDR3 is TGTGCCAGCAGTTTGGGCGGGAGTGGGACAGATACGCAGTATTTT. The V and J genes are TRBV28 and TRBJ2-3; 7 positions match TRBD2. Germline-derived CDR1 and CDR2 are MDHEN and SYDVKM. The trim removed 3 bases at V and 3 bases at J, leaving 6 bases unmatched. The CDR3 covers 15 residues. The full variable domain, completed using reference TRBV28 and TRBJ2-3, is DVKVTQSSRYLVKRTGEKVFLECVQDMDHENMFWYRQDPGLGLRLIYFSYDVKMKEKGDIPEGYSVSREKKERFSLILESASTNQTSMYLCASSLGGSGTDTQYFGPGTRLTVL.

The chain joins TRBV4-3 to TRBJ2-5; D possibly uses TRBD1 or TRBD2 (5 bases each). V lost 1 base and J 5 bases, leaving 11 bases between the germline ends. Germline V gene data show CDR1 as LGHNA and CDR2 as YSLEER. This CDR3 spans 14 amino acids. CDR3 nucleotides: TGCGCCAGCAGCCAAGGAGGGGCCCGGGAGACCCAGTACTTC. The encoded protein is CASSQGGARETQYF.

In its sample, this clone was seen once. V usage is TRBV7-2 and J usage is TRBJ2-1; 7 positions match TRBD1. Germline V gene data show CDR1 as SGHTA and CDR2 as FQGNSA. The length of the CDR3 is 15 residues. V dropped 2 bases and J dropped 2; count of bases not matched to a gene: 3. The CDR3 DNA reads TGTGCCAGCAGCTTAACGGGACAGACCTACAATGAGCAGTTCTTC. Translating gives CASSLTGQTYNEQFF.

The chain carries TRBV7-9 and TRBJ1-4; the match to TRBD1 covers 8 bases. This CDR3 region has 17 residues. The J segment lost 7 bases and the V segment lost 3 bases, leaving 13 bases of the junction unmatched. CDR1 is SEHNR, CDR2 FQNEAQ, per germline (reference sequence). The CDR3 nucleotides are TGTGCCAGCAGCTTGATGGGACAGGCCACCGGAGGTGAAAAACTGTTTTTT. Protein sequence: CASSLMGQATGGEKLFF. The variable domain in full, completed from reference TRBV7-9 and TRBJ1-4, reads DTGVSQNPRHKITKRGQNVTFRCDPISEHNRLYWYRQTLGQGPEFLTYFQNEAQLEKSRLLSDRFSAERPKGSFSTLEIQRTEQGDSAMYLCASSLMGQATGGEKLFFGSGTQLSVL.

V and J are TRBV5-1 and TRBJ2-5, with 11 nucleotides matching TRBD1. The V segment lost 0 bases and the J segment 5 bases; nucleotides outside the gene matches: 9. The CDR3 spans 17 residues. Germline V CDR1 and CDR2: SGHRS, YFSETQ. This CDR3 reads CASSLEWTGGLVETQYF. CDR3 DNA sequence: TGCGCCAGCAGCTTGGAGTGGACAGGGGGCCTAGTGGAGACCCAGTACTTC.

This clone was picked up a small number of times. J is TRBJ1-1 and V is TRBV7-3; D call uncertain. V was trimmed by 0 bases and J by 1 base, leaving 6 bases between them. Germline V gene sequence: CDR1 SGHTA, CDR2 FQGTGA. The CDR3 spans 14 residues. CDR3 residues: CASSLTGRNTEAFF. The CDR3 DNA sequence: TGTGCCAGCAGCTTAACCGGACGGAACACTGAAGCTTTCTTT.

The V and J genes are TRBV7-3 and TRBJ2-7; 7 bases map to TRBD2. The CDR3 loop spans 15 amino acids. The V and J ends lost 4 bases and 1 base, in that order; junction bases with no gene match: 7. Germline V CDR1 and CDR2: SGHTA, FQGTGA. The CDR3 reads CASSSTAGPSYEQYF. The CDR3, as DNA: TGTGCCAGCAGCTCCACAGCGGGACCGTCCTACGAGCAGTACTTC.

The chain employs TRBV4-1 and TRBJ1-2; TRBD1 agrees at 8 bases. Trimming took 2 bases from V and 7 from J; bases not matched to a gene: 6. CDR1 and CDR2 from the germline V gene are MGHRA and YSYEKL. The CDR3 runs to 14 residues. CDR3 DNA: TGCGCCAGCAGCCAACCCCAGGGGGCGCGTGGCTACACCTTC. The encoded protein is CASSQPQGARGYTF.

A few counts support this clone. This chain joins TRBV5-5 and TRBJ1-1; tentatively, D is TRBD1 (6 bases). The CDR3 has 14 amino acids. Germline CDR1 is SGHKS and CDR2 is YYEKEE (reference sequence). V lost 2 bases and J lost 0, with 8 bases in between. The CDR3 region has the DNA TGTGCCAGCAGCTTCGGACAGTTGAACACTGAAGCTTTCTTT. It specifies CASSFGQLNTEAFF.

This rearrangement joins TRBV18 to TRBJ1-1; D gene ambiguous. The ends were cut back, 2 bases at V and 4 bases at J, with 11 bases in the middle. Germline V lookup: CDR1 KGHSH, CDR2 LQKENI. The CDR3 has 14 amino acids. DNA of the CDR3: TGTGCCAGCTCACCAGAAATTGGCACCACTGAAGCTTTCTTT. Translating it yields CASSPEIGTTEAFF. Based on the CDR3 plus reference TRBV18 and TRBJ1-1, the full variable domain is NAGVMQNPRHLVRRRGQEARLRCSPMKGHSHVYWYRQLPEEGLKFMVYLQKENIIDESGMPKERFSAEFPKEGPSILRIQQVVRGDSAAYFCASSPEIGTTEAFFGQGTRLTVV.

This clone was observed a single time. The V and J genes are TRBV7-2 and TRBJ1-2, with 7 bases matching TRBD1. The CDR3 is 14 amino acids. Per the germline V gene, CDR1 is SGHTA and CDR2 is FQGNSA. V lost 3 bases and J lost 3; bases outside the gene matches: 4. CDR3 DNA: TGTGCCAGCAGCTTTAATACAGGGGACTATGGCTACACCTTC. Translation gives CASSFNTGDYGYTF.

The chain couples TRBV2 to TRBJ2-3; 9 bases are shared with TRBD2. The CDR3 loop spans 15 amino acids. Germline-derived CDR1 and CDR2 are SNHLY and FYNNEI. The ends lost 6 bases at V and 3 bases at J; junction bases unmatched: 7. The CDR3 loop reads CASREMGLATDTQYF. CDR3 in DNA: TGTGCCAGCAGGGAGATGGGACTAGCAACAGATACGCAGTATTTT.

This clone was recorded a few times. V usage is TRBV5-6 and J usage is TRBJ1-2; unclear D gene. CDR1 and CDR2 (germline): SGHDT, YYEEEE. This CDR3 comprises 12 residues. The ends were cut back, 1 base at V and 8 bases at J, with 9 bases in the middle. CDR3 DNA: TGTGCCAGCAGCTTGAGGGCAGAAGGCTACACCTTC. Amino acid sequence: CASSLRAEGYTF.